The 4 T cell receptor beta chains below all came from one sample that was sequenced in a study of STAT5B mutations in CD4+ large granular lymphocyte leukemia. The assay was immunoSEQ multiplex PCR, and TCRdb's table has in-frame clones only and misses some. The profile shows roughly 32,000 clones, 70% to 85% of them singletons. The sample consisted of CD4+ T cells from blood buffy coats. The receptors were gathered from a human donor in good health.

V is TRBV4-1 and J is TRBJ2-2; 8 positions agree with TRBD2. The CDR3 consists of 18 residues. Trimming removed 3 bases from V and 1 base from J; junction bases left unmatched: 10. Germline V gene data show CDR1 as MGHRA and CDR2 as YSYEKL. In DNA form, the CDR3 reads TGCGCCAGCAGCCACTTCTATCGGCTAGCGGGGAACACCGGGGAGCTGTTTTTT. Protein product: CASSHFYRLAGNTGELFF.

In its sample, this clone was seen once. The chain recombines TRBV5-1 with TRBJ2-5; 8 nucleotides match TRBD2. CDR3 length equals 16 residues. J gave up 1 base and V 4 bases, and 9 bases lay outside the gene matches. Germline V gene lookup returns CDR1 SGHRS and CDR2 YFSETQ. CDR3 protein: CASSLISGGSQETQYF. CDR3 coding DNA: TGCGCCAGCAGCCTTATAAGCGGGGGTTCCCAAGAGACCCAGTACTTC.

In its sample, this clone was seen a few times. The V call is TRBV7-3, the J call TRBJ1-2; D may be TRBD1 (5 bases). The CDR3 contains 14 residues. Germline-derived CDR1 and CDR2 are SGHTA and FQGTGA. The V gene lost 6 bases and the J gene lost 4 bases, with 15 bases spanning the gap. The CDR3 sequence: CASSTLGAGYGYTF. The CDR3 DNA follows: TGTGCCAGCAGTACACTCGGGGCAGGCTATGGCTACACCTTC.

V is TRBV6-1 and J is TRBJ1-5, with unresolved D. The CDR3 contains 15 residues. Looked up from germline, CDR1 is MNHNS and CDR2 is SASEGT. The V end lost 4 bases, the J end lost 1 base, and 11 bases lay between the germline ends. CDR3 loop: CASSGVLRSNQPQHF. The DNA of the CDR3 is TGTGCCAGCAGTGGAGTACTGAGGAGCAATCAGCCCCAGCATTTT.